This entry is about one T cell receptor beta chain. Its cognate antigen has yet to be identified. No much larger clone is present one base from it, and per-base qualities are unavailable. The germline V gene yields SGHRS for CDR1 and YFSETQ for CDR2. Its CDR3 holds 14 amino acids, cysteine through phenylalanine. Only CDR3 DNA is held: 42 bases, read in frame from base 1. Cut back by 0 bases and 9 bases, the V and J ends lie 13 bases apart. The data derive from a study of cytomegalovirus exposure and HLA in healthy donors (dated by TCRdb to the late 2010s). Regarding the complete study: In an earlier analysis of roughly 500 of the donors, 276 Gb of sequence data and approximately 100 million unique TCR beta sequences from 150 million to 200 million T cells were reported. An early release that covered fewer than 800 HLA-typed donors contained about 300 gigabases of sequencing data and around 85 million unique TCR sequences. Among the roughly 400 genotyped donors, about 83% belonged to the genetic ancestry cluster associated with self-reported Caucasian donors. The study aimed to test whether cataloging public T cell receptors could reveal signatures of past pathogen exposure. The study profiled the T cell repertoires of fewer than 850 subjects by immunosequencing and related them to cytomegalovirus serostatus. Along with the roughly 610-subject first cohort, a separate validation cohort of more than 90 different subjects was used. To predict cytomegalovirus infection status, the study brought together high-throughput TCR immunosequencing, statistical association of individual TCRs with disease status, and machine learning. In a later analysis, previously published TCR beta repertoires from more than 500 donors were re-analyzed and high-resolution HLA genotyping was added so that TCR occurrence patterns could be studied. The later analysis used no new phenotypic data to find candidate immune exposures, relying instead on TCR beta sequences and their occurrence across donors. In an earlier analysis of more than 550 of the donors, high-throughput TCR beta sequencing was used to judge whether each TCR beta V gene segment behaved as functional or pseudogenic. Donor age, sex, ethnicity and CMV serostatus were compiled alongside the repertoire data. In a later genetic analysis, genome-wide SNP genotypes for about three fifths of the roughly 670 donors were used, and that subset was treated as a discovery cohort. Every repertoire in the discovery cohort had been generated on one and the same sequencing platform. HLA typing covered class I and class II loci at four-digit resolution. The number of typed donors differed by locus: roughly 629-640 for A, B, C, DRB1 and DQB1; 500 to 550 for DQA1; around 610 for DPA1; and about 470 for DPB1. Roughly five DR-DQ haplotypes were handled as single units for association and clustering because linkage in the cohort was strong. Among about 390 genotyped donors of the cohort, an average of 235,054 unique TCR beta nucleotide sequences were sequenced per donor, around 18% of them non-productive.

The cohort was made up of roughly 670 healthy bone marrow donors. At the time of sampling, every cohort member was nominally healthy, though immune exposures that went unrecorded were likely present. The donor tested CMV seronegative and was one of the 352 seronegative cohort members. Each donor provided a peripheral blood sample, and peripheral blood mononuclear cells were used for TCR beta sequencing. The Qiagen DNeasy Blood Extraction Kit was used to extract genomic DNA from the blood cell samples. Overall results and qualifications from the work: The earlier analysis of fewer than 750 of the donors excluded seventeen rarely observed V segments, including chromosome 9 orphons, because counts were too low. A later analysis found that TCR association rates varied across HLA loci, with DRB1 alleles showing the most associated TCRs and HLA-C alleles the fewest. In an earlier analysis of approximately 600 of the donors, most TCR beta V segments were observed in productive rearrangements about 90% or about 30% of the time, broadly matching IMGT annotations. The study gave a list of more than 150 TCR beta chains associated with cytomegalovirus. The classifier was reported to diagnose cytomegalovirus status with high specificity and sensitivity in both the original and validation cohorts. CMV serostatus was the only immune exposure information available for the cohort. Correlated functional status among segregating V segments might reflect linkage disequilibrium, but an unknown experimental factor could not be ruled out. An association between a missense DCLRE1C variant and V-gene and J-gene trimming of TCR beta chains was found in a later genetic analysis and replicated in an independent cohort. At a false discovery rate of 0.05, a later analysis linked fewer than 20,000 TCR beta sequences to specific HLA alleles. Roughly uniform sequencing depth across donors was assumed in presence/absence analyses, although this assumption may not hold. Because HLA typing was missing for some donors at each locus, association tests included only the typed subset. The cohort was sequenced for TCR beta chains only, and without alpha or paired-chain data the features that could be detected were limited. A later analysis found that most CMV-associated TCR beta chains appeared HLA-restricted, with HLA associations seemingly driven largely by CMV exposure. Because the 87-base-pair reads could not distinguish some IMGT-functional V segments, including TRBV6-2 and TRBV6-3, those segments were excluded. In a later analysis, HLA-associated TCR beta chains were found to be more clonally expanded and to have lower generation probabilities than equally common non-associated chains. A further reported finding was that TCR beta sequences accurately predicted the HLA-A and HLA-B alleles for most subjects in the first cohort. Three of the identified cytomegalovirus-associated TCR beta chains were confirmed in vitro to be specific for cytomegalovirus antigens. A cluster of highly shared sequence variants was judged likely to be a technical artifact of the sequencing pipeline. In a later genetic analysis, fewer N-insertions in productive TCRs were reported among donors in an Asian-associated ancestry cluster than the roughly 640-donor mean. Most TCR sequences were observed very rarely across donors, whereas some public TCRs were present in many individuals. According to a later analysis, parvovirus B19, influenza, CMV and Epstein-Barr virus appeared linked to several top co-occurrence clusters. It was suggested by the authors that the approach could potentially be generalized to other disease states and immunological phenotypes. Strong co-occurrence of HLA alleles, especially DR and DQ, made assigning TCR associations to individual alleles difficult.

Libraries were constructed by the immunoSEQ multiplex PCR assay. For the multiplex PCR, a mixture combining 60 forward primers for TCR Vbeta segments and 13 reverse primers for TCR Jbeta segments was used. Amplification of the CDR3 region of rearranged TCR beta genes was performed with a multiplex PCR assay on genomic DNA. The Illumina HiSeq System was used to sequence the amplified TCR beta libraries as 87-base-pair reads. Under the source paper's analysis protocol: Across the 670 or so repertoires, a later analysis counted 78 million or so unique TCR beta chains, approximately 12 million of which were shared by at least two donors. Raw reads were error-corrected and collapsed into unique sequences by a nearest-neighbor algorithm in which closely related sequences were merged to remove PCR and sequencing errors. To assign V, D and J gene segments, CDR3 sequences were aligned to IMGT reference sequences. Each retained sequence needed at least a six-nucleotide match to both a V gene segment and a J gene segment. Rearrangements were called productive when the CDR3 lacked stop codons and stayed in frame with V and J; all others were non-productive. Following IMGT convention, CDR3 was defined as the stretch from the second conserved V-encoded cysteine up to the conserved J-encoded phenylalanine. The earlier analysis of around 640 of the donors excluded sequences that lacked an unambiguous match to a single V gene segment. An earlier analysis of 587 of the donors classified V segments as functional when productive rearrangements were above 56.7% and as segregating when the standard deviation between donors was above 5%. A statistical classification framework was developed to diagnose cytomegalovirus status using the catalog of TCR beta chain sequences. In a later analysis, V and J genes were assigned by comparing TCR nucleotide sequences against IMGT/GENE-DB human TR gene sequences. The TCRdist pipeline was used in a later analysis to assign CDR3 sequences and most-parsimonious VDJ recombination scenarios. In a later analysis, every TCR beta chain was defined by the combination of its CDR3 amino acid sequence and its V-gene family, and reads without a unique V-gene family were dropped. As a way to deal with suspected cross-contamination and a sequencing artifact, a later analysis dropped roughly 620 nucleotide sequences that were highly shared and had low generation probability. A later analysis calculated a clonal expansion index for each public chain from normalized within-repertoire ranks of inferred template counts. In a later analysis, generation probabilities were computed with a VDJ recombination model fitted to out-of-frame rearrangements, and the resulting probabilities were checked against IGoR. Hypergeometric tests were used in a later analysis to score TCR-TCR, TCR-HLA and TCR-CMV co-occurrence, with a repertoire-size bias correction applied to the TCR pairs. To estimate false discovery rates, a later analysis permuted the HLA or CMV assignments 20 times. In a later analysis, co-occurring TCRs were grouped with DBSCAN, and TCRdist sequence similarity was added when clustering was performed within HLA-allele-positive subsets. Repertoires with fewer than 30,000 or more than 120,000 public chains, plus five repertoires with anomalous nucleotide sharing, were excluded from co-occurrence clustering. TCRdb limited this immuneACCESS table to in-frame rearrangements with V and J called. A share of clones is missing; checked studies link under half to unresolved V genes, and the rest is unexplained. V and J calls and clone size are given by that table; D and trimming were obtained from the DNA. The sample records some 150,000 clones, around three quarters of which are singletons. Under 2.5% of the sample belongs to the ten largest clones.

The sequence was obtained from a man aged 35 to 55 in good health and CMV-seronegative. Sequencing was done on a sample of PBMCs. The chain links TRBV5-1 with TRBJ2-1; the D region possibly corresponds to TRBD2 (5 bases align). The bases read TGCGCCAGCAGCTTGGACGGAGTCCGGGGTGAGCAGTTCTTC. It translates as CASSLDGVRGEQFF.